Listed here are 30 T cell receptor beta chains from one sample, sequenced in a study of T cell responses to AZD1222 COVID-19 vaccine. Method: immunoSEQ multiplex PCR; TCRdb's copy keeps in-frame clones and lacks some. The sample includes approximately 150,000 clones, 90% of them seen just once. The material was peripheral blood, obtained on day 0 of AZD1222 vaccination. The receptors were gathered from an adult in good health.

CDR3 DNA sequence: TGTGCCAGCAGCCCAACGGGAGTCCCCTTAAATGGCTACACCTTC. Its translation: CASSPTGVPLNGYTF. The chain joins TRBV5-5 to TRBJ1-2, with unresolved D. This CDR3 comprises 15 residues. The V and J ends lost 4 bases and 6 bases respectively, with 19 bases between them. Germline V gives CDR1 SGHKS, CDR2 YYEKEE (reference sequence). Variable domain in full (rest from reference TRBV5-5 and TRBJ1-2): DAGVTQSPTHLIKTRGQQVTLRCSPISGHKSVSWYQQVLGQGPQFIFQYYEKEERGRGNFPDRFSARQFPNYSSELNVNALLLGDSALYLCASSPTGVPLNGYTFGSGTRLTVV.

The chain combines TRBV4-1 with TRBJ1-1; TRBD1 is a possible D gene (5 bases). CDR1 is MGHRA and CDR2 is YSYEKL in the germline V gene. The V end was cut by 3 bases, the J end by 5 bases, with 10 bases between. The CDR3 covers 13 residues. The CDR3 reads CASSHDRDTEAFF. CDR3 sequence (DNA): TGCGCCAGCAGCCATGACAGAGATACTGAAGCTTTCTTT.

The chain recombines TRBV11-2 with TRBJ2-7; TRBD2 is a possible D gene (8 bases). Trimming shortened V by 5 bases and J by 5 bases, and 19 bases separated the two germline ends. This CDR3 is 15 amino acids long. Germline CDR1 SGHAT, CDR2 FQNNGV. The CDR3 region has the DNA TGTGCCAGCAGCCGGGGGGGCAGGGGGGCCGACGAGCAGTACTTC. Translating it yields CASSRGGRGADEQYF.

V is TRBV11-2 and J is TRBJ2-5; TRBD2 is a possible D gene (5 bases). This CDR3 region has 15 residues. In germline, CDR1 is SGHAT, CDR2 FQNNGV. The V end lost 1 base, the J end lost 5 bases, and 14 bases lay between the germline ends. The DNA for the CDR3 is TGTGCCAGCAGCTTAGTGTCGAGCGGTGGCGAGACCCAGTACTTC. Residues: CASSLVSSGGETQYF.

The chain couples TRBV12-3 or TRBV12-4 to TRBJ1-1; no firm D call. Trimming removed 3 bases from V and 3 bases from J, with 8 bases in between. This CDR3 comprises 13 residues. CDR3 DNA sequence: TGTGCCAGCAGTTTTCGGTCAGACACTGAAGCTTTCTTT. Protein: CASSFRSDTEAFF.

This sequence joins TRBV2 and TRBJ1-1; maybe TRBD1 (6 bases). The CDR3 loop spans 15 amino acids. Germline assignment: CDR1 SNHLY and CDR2 FYNNEI. Trimming left V 5 bases short and J 0 bases short, with 13 bases between. The DNA of the CDR3 is TGTGCCAGCAGTCTCAGGGGTACGGTGAACACTGAAGCTTTCTTT. Translating gives CASSLRGTVNTEAFF.

This chain links TRBV4-2 with TRBJ2-3; D gene uncertain. The ends were cut back, 3 bases at V and 8 bases at J, with 18 bases in the middle. The CDR3 loop spans 15 amino acids. Germline V gene sequence: CDR1 LGHNA, CDR2 YNFKEQ. The CDR3 sequence is CASSQALGPLRTQYF. Here the CDR3 DNA reads TGTGCCAGCAGCCAGGCCCTCGGGCCCCTACGTACGCAGTATTTT.

There are a few counts of this clone. V usage is TRBV15 and J usage is TRBJ1-1; no reliable D call. This CDR3 comprises 13 residues. V lost 5 bases and J 1 base, leaving 8 bases between the germline ends. The germline V gene has CDR1 LNHNV and CDR2 YYDKDF (reference sequence). CDR3 sequence (DNA): TGTGCCACCAGCTTGTCAGGGAACACTGAAGCTTTCTTT. This gives the protein CATSLSGNTEAFF. Filled out from reference TRBV15 and TRBJ1-1, the complete variable domain reads DAMVIQNPRYQVTQFGKPVTLSCSQTLNHNVMYWYQQKSSQAPKLLFHYYDKDFNNEADTPDNFQSRRPNTSFCFLDIRSPGLGDTAMYLCATSLSGNTEAFFGQGTRLTVV.

The chain carries TRBV16 and TRBJ2-4, with D possibly matching TRBD2 (5 bases). This CDR3 comprises 14 residues. V lost 0 bases and J lost 7, with 10 bases in between. Germline V CDR1 and CDR2: KGHSY, FQNENV. CDR3: CASSQSRGGNIQYF. DNA of the CDR3: TGTGCCAGCAGCCAATCCCGGGGTGGGAACATTCAGTACTTC.

The rearrangement joins TRBV4-2 to TRBJ1-5; possibly TRBD1 for D (5 bases). CDR1 and CDR2 from the germline V gene are LGHNA and YNFKEQ. V was clipped by 2 bases and J by 0 bases, with 17 bases between them. This CDR3 contains 18 residues. CDR3 nucleotide sequence: TGTGCCAGCAGCCAACTGGGATCCAGGGCCGATAGCAATCAGCCCCAGCATTTT. Its translation is CASSQLGSRADSNQPQHF.

This sequence joins TRBV7-2 and TRBJ2-5; 10 bases are shared with TRBD2. Germline V lookup: CDR1 SGHTA, CDR2 FQGNSA. The CDR3 spans 16 residues. J gave up 5 bases and V 5 bases, and 11 bases lay outside the gene matches. DNA for the CDR3: TGTGCCAGCAGCACGAAACTAGCGGGGTCTAGGGAGACCCAGTACTTC. This codes for CASSTKLAGSRETQYF.

V is TRBV11-2 and J is TRBJ1-5, with TRBD1 matching over 7 bases. V lost 5 bases to trimming and J lost 4 bases; unmatched junction nucleotides: 8. The CDR3 length is 15 residues. CDR1 SGHAT and CDR2 FQNNGV come from the germline V gene. CDR3 amino acids: CASSRTGAENQPQHF. The DNA of the CDR3 is TGTGCCAGCAGCCGTACAGGGGCCGAGAATCAGCCCCAGCATTTT. Variable domain in full (rest from reference TRBV11-2 and TRBJ1-5): EAGVAQSPRYKIIEKRQSVAFWCNPISGHATLYWYQQILGQGPKLLIQFQNNGVVDDSQLPKDRFSAERLKGVDSTLKIQPAKLEDSAVYLCASSRTGAENQPQHFGDGTRLSIL.

This rearrangement joins TRBV19 to TRBJ2-6; 7 nucleotides agree with TRBD1. The V gene's germline CDR1 is LNHDA and CDR2 SQIVND (reference sequence). The CDR3 covers 19 residues. V lost 5 bases and J lost 0; bases outside the gene matches: 13. The CDR3 nucleotides read TGTGCCAGTAGTCCTCGCCCGGGACAGCTCCTCTCTGGGGCCAACGTCCTGACTTTC. Protein: CASSPRPGQLLSGANVLTF.

This clone was counted a few times. The chain combines TRBV6-2 or TRBV6-3 with TRBJ1-2; possibly TRBD1 for D (5 bases). Per the germline V gene, CDR1 is MNHEY and CDR2 is SVGEGT. The ends were cut back, 4 bases at V and 4 bases at J, with 13 bases in the middle. This CDR3 has 14 amino acids. CDR3 sequence: CASSSPPGGYGYTF. The DNA for the CDR3 is TGTGCCAGCAGTTCACCGCCCGGGGGCTATGGCTACACCTTC.

This rearrangement joins TRBV4-1 to TRBJ2-3; no reliable D call. The ends were cut back, 0 bases at V and 0 bases at J, with 10 bases in the middle. CDR1 MGHRA and CDR2 YSYEKL come from the germline V gene. The CDR3 has 16 amino acids. The CDR3, as DNA: TGCGCCAGCAGCCAAGATTGGGGATCTAGCACAGATACGCAGTATTTT. Its translation: CASSQDWGSSTDTQYF.

The J gene is TRBJ1-5, the V gene TRBV4-1; 8 bases line up with TRBD1. This CDR3 has 17 amino acids. V trimming: 0 bases; J trimming: 4 bases; junction bases outside the gene matches: 8. Germline V gene lookup returns CDR1 MGHRA and CDR2 YSYEKL. In nucleotides, the CDR3 is TGCGCCAGCAGCCAAGAGGCTCAGGGGGCTATGAATCAGCCCCAGCATTTT. It is translated as CASSQEAQGAMNQPQHF.

This chain joins TRBV29-1 and TRBJ2-3; 10 bases are a match to TRBD1. V dropped 5 bases and J dropped 3; count of bases not matched to a gene: 8. Germline lookup yields CDR1 SQVTM and CDR2 ANQGSEA. CDR3 length: 15 residues. The CDR3 protein is CSVSRQGAPTDTQYF. The CDR3 bases are TGCAGCGTTAGCCGACAGGGGGCGCCGACAGATACGCAGTATTTT.

This chain uses TRBV7-3 with TRBJ2-5; no clear D gene. This CDR3 has 16 amino acids. Germline V gives CDR1 SGHTA, CDR2 FQGTGA. Trimming took 5 bases from V and 0 from J, leaving 16 bases between them. As DNA, the CDR3 is TGTGCCAGCAGCCCCGGAAGCGCCAGGTACCAAGAGACCCAGTACTTC. It codes for CASSPGSARYQETQYF. Combining the CDR3 with reference TRBV7-3 and TRBJ2-5 gives the whole variable domain GAGVSQTPSNKVTEKGKYVELRCDPISGHTALYWYRQSLGQGPEFLIYFQGTGAADDSGLPNDRFFAVRPEGSVSTLKIQRTERGDSAVYLCASSPGSARYQETQYFGPGTRLLVL.

The V and J genes are TRBV27 and TRBJ2-1, with 10 bases lining up with TRBD2. Germline V gene lookup returns CDR1 MNHEY and CDR2 SMNVEV (reference sequence). After removal of 4 bases from V and 6 bases from J, the junction contained 6 bases not matched to a gene. This CDR3 has 15 residues. The DNA for the CDR3 is TGTGCCAGCAGTTCCCAGCGGGGGGGCCGCAATGAGCAGTTCTTC. It codes for CASSSQRGGRNEQFF.

V and J are TRBV18 and TRBJ1-2; the D is unclear. Trimming left V 4 bases short and J 3 bases short, with 12 bases between. Per germline, CDR1 KGHSH and CDR2 LQKENI. This CDR3 has 14 residues. The CDR3 DNA sequence: TGTGCCAGCTCACTCTCCCCGGGAGACTATGGCTACACCTTC. Translation: CASSLSPGDYGYTF.

The chain is built from TRBV7-6 and TRBJ1-5; 7 nucleotides agree with TRBD1. Germline V gene data show CDR1 as SGHVS and CDR2 as FNYEAQ. The CDR3 consists of 15 residues. V was pared by 5 bases and J by 7 bases, with 11 bases of the junction left unmatched. The CDR3 region is CASSPTTGWGQPQHF. CDR3 in DNA: TGTGCCAGCAGCCCCACGACAGGGTGGGGGCAGCCCCAGCATTTT.

The rearrangement uses TRBV5-1 and TRBJ2-7; weak D call: TRBD2 (5 bases). The CDR3 is 14 residues long. V was pared by 2 bases and J by 6 bases, with 15 bases between. Germline CDR1 is SGHRS and CDR2 is YFSETQ. CDR3 loop: CASSFNTGSVEQYF. The CDR3 nucleotides are TGCGCCAGCAGCTTCAACACGGGATCGGTCGAGCAGTACTTC.

This sequence joins TRBV6-4 and TRBJ1-1, with 7 positions matching TRBD1. Per the germline V gene, CDR1 is MRHNA and CDR2 is SNTAGT. V lost 6 bases, J lost 1 base, and 2 bases stayed unmatched. The CDR3 is 13 amino acids. The CDR3 nucleotides are TGTGCCAGCAGCCGGGACAGGAACACTGAAGCTTTCTTT. Translation: CASSRDRNTEAFF.

This chain uses TRBV19 with TRBJ1-5; maybe TRBD1 (6 bases). The germline gives CDR1 LNHDA, CDR2 SQIVND (reference sequence). This CDR3 spans 15 amino acids. V lost 1 base and J 6 bases, leaving 13 bases between the germline ends. The CDR3 DNA is TGTGCCAGTAGTATAGGTGGGGGCGCCGGTCAGCCCCAGCATTTT. As protein: CASSIGGGAGQPQHF.

The CDR3 protein is CASSLGPRGNYEQYF. For the CDR3, the DNA is TGTGCCAGCAGCTTGGGCCCCCGGGGGAATTACGAGCAGTACTTC. The rearrangement uses TRBV5-6 and TRBJ2-7; maybe TRBD2 (6 bases). Germline V gene data show CDR1 as SGHDT and CDR2 as YYEEEE. Trimming stripped 0 bases from V and 4 bases from J, with 14 bases between. This CDR3 region has 15 residues.

The rearrangement uses TRBV5-1 and TRBJ2-5; 14 bases agree with TRBD2. After removal of 4 bases from V and 5 bases from J, the junction contained 10 bases not matched to a gene. This CDR3 is 17 amino acids long. From germline, CDR1 is SGHRS and CDR2 YFSETQ. CDR3 in DNA: TGCGCCAGCAGCGATTTGACTAGCGGGGGGGCCGGGGAGACCCAGTACTTC. It yields the protein CASSDLTSGGAGETQYF.

This chain connects TRBV5-1 to TRBJ1-2; unclear D gene. The CDR3 sequence is 13 residues long. Germline values: CDR1 SGHRS, CDR2 YFSETQ. The ends were cut back, 2 bases at V and 6 bases at J, with 11 bases in the middle. CDR3 bases: TGCGCCAGCAGCTTAAGGGTCCGCAATGGCTACACCTTC. Translating gives CASSLRVRNGYTF.

This chain uses TRBV5-6 with TRBJ1-1; D is unclear. Per germline, CDR1 SGHDT and CDR2 YYEEEE. This CDR3 is built from 17 residues. Trimming removed 1 base from V and 0 bases from J, with 16 bases in between. CDR3 nucleotides: TGTGCCAGCAGCTTGAAACAGATTTACCCTCTGAACACTGAAGCTTTCTTT. This gives the protein CASSLKQIYPLNTEAFF.

This clone was counted between two and nine times. The chain employs TRBV6-4 and TRBJ1-2; a possible D gene is TRBD1 (5 bases). Looked up from germline, CDR1 is MRHNA and CDR2 is SNTAGT. V was clipped by 2 bases and J by 9 bases, with 13 bases between them. The CDR3 extends over 13 amino acids. The CDR3 bases are TGTGCCAGCAGTGACCTGGGGCCCGGGCGCTACACCTTC. Translating gives CASSDLGPGRYTF.

The chain joins TRBV18 to TRBJ1-4; 10 nucleotides line up with TRBD1. The CDR3 runs to 14 residues. J was trimmed by 8 bases and V by 4 bases; bases with no gene match: 4. The germline CDR1 and CDR2 sequences are KGHSH and LQKENI. The CDR3 spells CASSRDRGIEKLFF. The DNA of the CDR3 is TGTGCCAGCTCACGGGACAGGGGAATCGAAAAACTGTTTTTT.